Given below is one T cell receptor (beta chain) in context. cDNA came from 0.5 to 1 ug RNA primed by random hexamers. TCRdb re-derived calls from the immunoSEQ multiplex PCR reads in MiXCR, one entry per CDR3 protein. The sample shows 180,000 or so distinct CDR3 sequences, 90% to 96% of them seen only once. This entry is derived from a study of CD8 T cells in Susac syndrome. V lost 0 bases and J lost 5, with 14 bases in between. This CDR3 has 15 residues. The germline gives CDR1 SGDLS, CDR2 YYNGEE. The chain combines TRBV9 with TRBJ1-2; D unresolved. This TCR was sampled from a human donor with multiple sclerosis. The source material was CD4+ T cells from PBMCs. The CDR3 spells CASSVESHPGYGYTF. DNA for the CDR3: TGTGCCAGCAGCGTAGAGAGCCACCCGGGATATGGCTACACCTTC.